This T cell receptor (beta chain) was recovered during a study of T cells in lung cancer brain metastases. Study summary: Between primary and metastasis resection, about 90% of the roughly 20 patients were untreated.

This clone was seen a few times. The antigen is unknown. Generated by immunoSEQ multiplex PCR, the TCRdb table keeps only in-frame clones and is missing some. The table records about 5,500 clones, more than 75% of them present only once. General study findings and limits: Unique productive clones were significantly fewer in brain metastases: median around 1,500 versus 5,000.

Per the germline V gene, CDR1 is SEHNR and CDR2 is FQNEAQ (reference sequence). V lost 4 bases and J 2 bases, leaving 14 bases between the germline ends. The CDR3 extends over 15 amino acids. Exclusion applied to anyone with multiple prior malignancies. This clonotype was sampled from a woman in her forties or fifties with non-small cell lung cancer that had spread to the brain. V gene TRBV7-9 combines with J gene TRBJ1-2; D uncertain. The sample comprised tumor tissue from a brain metastasis. Written as DNA, the CDR3 is TGTGCCAGCAGCTCCCCCCGGACTGAGAACTATGGCTACACCTTC. Residues: CASSSPRTENYGYTF.